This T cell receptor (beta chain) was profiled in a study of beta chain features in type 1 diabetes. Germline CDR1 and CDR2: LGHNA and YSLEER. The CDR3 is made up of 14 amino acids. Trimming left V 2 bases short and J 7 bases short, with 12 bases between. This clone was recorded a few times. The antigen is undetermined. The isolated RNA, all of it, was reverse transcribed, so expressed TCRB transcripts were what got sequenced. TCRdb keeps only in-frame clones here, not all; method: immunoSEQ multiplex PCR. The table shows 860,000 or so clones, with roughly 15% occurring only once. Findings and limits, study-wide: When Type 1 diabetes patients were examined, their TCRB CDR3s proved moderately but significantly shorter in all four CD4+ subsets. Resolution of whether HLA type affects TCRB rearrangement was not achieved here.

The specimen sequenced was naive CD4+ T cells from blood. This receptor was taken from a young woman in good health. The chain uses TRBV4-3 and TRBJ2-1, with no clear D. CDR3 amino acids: CASSQPQNRNEQFF. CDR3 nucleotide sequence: TGCGCCAGCAGCCAACCGCAAAATCGGAATGAGCAGTTCTTC.